This T cell receptor beta chain was retrieved from a study of T cell responses to AZD1222 COVID-19 vaccine. Findings of the study overall: Females made up more of the donors, who were largely white British, and clonal diversity may have come out too low. Just 5 to 7 people given AZD1222 tested seropositive at baseline. Per reports, nearly half of all spike-specific TCRs target regions that are unmutated in variants.

The method was immunoSEQ multiplex PCR; TCRdb's version includes in-frame clones alone and lacks a portion of them. This sample has approximately 150,000 clones; 88% occur once, and the top ten carry roughly 4%. With respect to this clone: The target antigen is unknown.

The V and J ends lost 4 bases and 14 bases, in that order; junction bases with no gene match: 8. The CDR3 loop spans 12 amino acids. Germline V gene sequence: CDR1 LGHDT, CDR2 YNNKEL (reference sequence). This receptor was obtained from an adult who received the AZD1222 COVID-19 vaccine. The specimen was peripheral blood, collected 28 days after the second AZD1222 dose. V usage is TRBV3-1 (or the pseudogene TRBV3-2) and J usage is TRBJ1-2; 9 bases agree with TRBD1. This CDR3 reads CASSLGQGIETF. Here the CDR3 DNA reads TGTGCCAGCAGCCTTGGACAGGGGATTGAGACCTTC.